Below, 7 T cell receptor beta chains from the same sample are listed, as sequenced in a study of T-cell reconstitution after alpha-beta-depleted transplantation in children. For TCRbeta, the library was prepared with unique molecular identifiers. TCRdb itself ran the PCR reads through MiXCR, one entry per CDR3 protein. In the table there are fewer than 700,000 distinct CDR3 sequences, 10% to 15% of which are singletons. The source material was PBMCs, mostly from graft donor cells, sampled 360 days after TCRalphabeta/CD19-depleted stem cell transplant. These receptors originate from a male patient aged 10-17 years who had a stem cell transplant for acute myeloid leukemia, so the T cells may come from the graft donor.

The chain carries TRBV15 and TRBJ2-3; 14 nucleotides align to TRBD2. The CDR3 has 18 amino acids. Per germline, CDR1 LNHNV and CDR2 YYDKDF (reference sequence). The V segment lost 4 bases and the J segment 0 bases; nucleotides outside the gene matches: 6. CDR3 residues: CATSNRWTSGGSTDTQYF. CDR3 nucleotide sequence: TGTGCCACCAGCAACCGTTGGACTAGCGGGGGGAGCACAGATACGCAGTATTTT.

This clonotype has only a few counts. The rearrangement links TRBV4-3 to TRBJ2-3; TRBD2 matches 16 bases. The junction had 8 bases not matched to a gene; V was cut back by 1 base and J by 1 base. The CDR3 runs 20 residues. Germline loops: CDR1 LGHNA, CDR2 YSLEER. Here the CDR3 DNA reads TGCGCCAGCAGCCAAGTACTGGGACTAGCGGGAGGGCCTGGCACAGATACGCAGTATTTT. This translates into CASSQVLGLAGGPGTDTQYF.

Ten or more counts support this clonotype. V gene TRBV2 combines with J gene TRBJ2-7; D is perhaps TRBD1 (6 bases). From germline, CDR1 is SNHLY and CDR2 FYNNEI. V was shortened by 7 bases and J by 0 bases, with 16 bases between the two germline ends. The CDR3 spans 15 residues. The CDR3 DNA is TGTGCCAGCATTCTCAGGGACACCCCCTCCTACGAGCAGTACTTC. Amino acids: CASILRDTPSYEQYF.

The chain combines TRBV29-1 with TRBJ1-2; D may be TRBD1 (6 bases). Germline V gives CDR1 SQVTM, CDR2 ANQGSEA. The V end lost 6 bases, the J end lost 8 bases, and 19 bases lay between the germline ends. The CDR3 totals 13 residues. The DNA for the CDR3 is TGCAGCGTCGACAGGCTCCTAGCTTCCGGCTACACCTTC. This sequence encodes CSVDRLLASGYTF.

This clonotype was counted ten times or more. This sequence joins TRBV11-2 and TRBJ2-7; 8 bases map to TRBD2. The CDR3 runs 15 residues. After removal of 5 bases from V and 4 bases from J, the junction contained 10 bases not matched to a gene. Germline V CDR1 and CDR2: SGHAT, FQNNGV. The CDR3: CASSAVGGRLYEQYF. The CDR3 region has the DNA TGTGCCAGCAGCGCGGTGGGCGGGAGGCTATACGAGCAGTACTTC.

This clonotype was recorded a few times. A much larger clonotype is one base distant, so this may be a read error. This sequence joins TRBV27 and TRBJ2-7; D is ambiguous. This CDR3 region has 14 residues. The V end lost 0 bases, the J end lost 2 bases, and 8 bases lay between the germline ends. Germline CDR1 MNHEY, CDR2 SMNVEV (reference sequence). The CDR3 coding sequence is TGTGCCAGCAGTTTATCTGGGTTCCCCTACGAGCAGTACTTC. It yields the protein CASSLSGFPYEQYF.

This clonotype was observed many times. The CDR3 protein is CASRRDPGNEQYF. DNA for the CDR3: TGTGCCAGCAGACGGGACCCAGGGAACGAGCAGTACTTC. This chain uses TRBV12-3 or TRBV12-4 with TRBJ2-7; D may match TRBD1 or TRBD2 (5 bases each). With 6 bases removed from V and 5 bases from J, the gap between germline ends came to 14 bases. The CDR3 is 13 residues long.